This T cell receptor beta chain is drawn from a study of cytomegalovirus exposure and HLA in healthy donors. This CDR3 is built from 16 residues. From germline, CDR1 is ENHRY and CDR2 SYGVKD. Trimming removed 0 bases from V and 0 bases from J; junction bases left unmatched: 1. The PCR ran on 60 Vbeta and 13 Jbeta primers. Some clones are missing from TCRdb's copy, which holds only in-frame ones; the method was immunoSEQ multiplex PCR. Of 200,000 or so clones listed, about four fifths are singletons. Study results and caveats: Earlier analysis yielded a pattern in which most TCR beta V segments were productive about 87% or about 30% of the time. In a later analysis, HLA-C alleles had the fewest associated TCRs, DRB1 alleles the most. Certain indistinguishable V segments, among them TRBV6-2 and TRBV6-3, were excluded.

Concerning this clone itself: Its antigen remains unknown.

This clonotype was obtained from a woman aged 25 to 39 in good health and CMV-seropositive. Sequencing used PBMCs. The chain employs TRBV10-3 and TRBJ1-4, with 7 bases lining up with TRBD1. The CDR3: CAISESGGPTNEKLFF. CDR3 DNA sequence: TGTGCCATCAGTGAGTCAGGGGGCCCAACTAATGAAAAACTGTTTTTT.